This is a list of T cell receptor beta chains from one sample in a study of shared clonotypes between healthy human individuals. Assay: immunoSEQ multiplex PCR; the TCRdb copy retains only in-frame clones and omits some. The table shows 700,000 or so clones, with about two thirds occurring only once. Sequenced: memory CD4+ T cells sorted from blood. The source of these receptors is a woman in her twenties or thirties in good health. The CDR3 runs from the conserved cysteine through the conserved F or W. The size entry is marked missing in some rows and otherwise reads once, few, many or a size class.

size: -
J: TRBJ2-1
V: TRBV28
CDR3: CASSSPGTSGRDEQFF

size: -
J: TRBJ2-3
V: TRBV4-2
CDR3: CASSQGVSGTPSTDTQYF

size: -
J: TRBJ1-5
V: TRBV7-9
CDR3: CASSWHNSNQPQHF

size: many
J: TRBJ2-3
V: TRBV10-1
CDR3: CASSEGVGISSTDTQYF

size: -
J: TRBJ1-1
V: TRBV30
CDR3: CAWIGRQNTEAFF

size: many
J: TRBJ2-7
V: TRBV7-7
CDR3: CASSLDREHEQYF

size: -
J: TRBJ2-1
V: TRBV6-1
CDR3: CASTSGNNEQFF

size: -
J: TRBJ1-2
V: TRBV2
CDR3: CASSRTGVQQYGYTF

size: -
J: TRBJ2-2
V: TRBV11-2
CDR3: CASSWGTRGTGELFF

size: -
J: TRBJ2-1
V: TRBV7-7
CDR3: CASSLELAGNNEQFF

size: -
J: TRBJ2-1
V: TRBV7-9
CDR3: CASDVGYFREEQFF

size: -
J: TRBJ2-5
V: TRBV6-5
CDR3: CASARWGFQETQYF

size: -
J: TRBJ2-3
V: TRBV6-6
CDR3: CASSSHLGLPTDTQYF

size: few
J: TRBJ2-6
V: TRBV19
CDR3: CASTPSWANVLTF

size: -
J: TRBJ2-2
V: TRBV19
CDR3: CASSQAPFRVGGELFF

size: -
J: TRBJ2-3
V: TRBV25-1
CDR3: CASSGTLAGGTDTQYF

size: once
J: TRBJ2-1
V: TRBV9
CDR3: CASSGRGLADYNEQFF

size: -
J: TRBJ2-5
V: TRBV9
CDR3: CASSVAGTGFAETQYF

size: -
J: TRBJ2-7
V: TRBV5-6
CDR3: CASRRGAATSGNYEQYF

size: -
J: TRBJ2-2
V: TRBV7-9
CDR3: CASSLGHRETGELFF

size: few
J: TRBJ2-1
V: TRBV28
CDR3: CASSLVASGSYNEQFF

size: -
J: TRBJ2-3
V: TRBV5-6
CDR3: CASSLGLAPSDTQYF

size: -
J: TRBJ1-5
V: TRBV28
CDR3: CASSLGTGGYQPQHF

size: -
J: TRBJ1-5
V: TRBV10-3
CDR3: CAISDGGGGNQPQHF

size: few
J: TRBJ1-1
V: TRBV6-4
CDR3: CASSDFIGTEAFF

size: -
J: TRBJ2-5
V: TRBV11-2
CDR3: CASSLNTARGETQYF

size: -
J: TRBJ2-1
V: TRBV5-1
CDR3: CASSLHRLYNEQFF

size: -
J: TRBJ1-2
V: TRBV28
CDR3: CASATIGTGRPYGYTF

size: once
J: TRBJ2-5
V: TRBV7-9
CDR3: CASSRLGSRETQYF

size: -
J: TRBJ1-1
V: TRBV19
CDR3: CASKWATGNTEAFF

size: -
J: TRBJ1-4
V: TRBV5-8
CDR3: CASSPRALGEKLFF

size: once
J: TRBJ2-2
V: TRBV5-1
CDR3: CASSFASSTGELFF

size: -
J: TRBJ2-3
V: TRBV9
CDR3: CASSVGGFYTDTQYF

size: -
J: TRBJ1-4
V: TRBV14
CDR3: CASSQDMGSRFNEKLFF

size: -
J: TRBJ1-2
V: TRBV7-2
CDR3: CASSLGQGLSGYTF

size: -
J: TRBJ1-5
V: TRBV19
CDR3: CASTRLYSNQPQHF

size: -
J: TRBJ2-3
V: TRBV2
CDR3: CASSADRGGNTDTQYF

size: -
J: -
V: TRBV15
CDR3: CATSRDPGQGKYEQYF

size: -
J: TRBJ2-2
V: TRBV7-2
CDR3: CASSEGPRRLFF